The 21 T cell receptor beta chains listed next were all sequenced from one sample in a study of T cells in localized non-small cell lung cancer. Clones were read by immunoSEQ multiplex PCR, and TCRdb kept only the in-frame ones, dropping some. The sample holds tens of thousands of clones; 60% to 85% are singletons and the top ten take roughly a fifth. Specimen: PBMCs, collected before any cancer treatment. The receptors stem from a man aged 35 to 69 with stage II squamous cell lung carcinoma.

This chain joins TRBV6-5 and TRBJ2-3, with TRBD2 identical over 9 bases. CDR1 is MNHEY, CDR2 SVGAGI, per germline. After removal of 5 bases from V and 2 bases from J, the junction contained 5 bases not matched to a gene. The CDR3 runs to 15 residues. CDR3 sequence (DNA): TGTGCCAGCAGTCGAGCGGGAGGCATCACAGATACGCAGTATTTT. It translates to CASSRAGGITDTQYF.

This clone appeared many times. The chain's CDR3 is CASSVVAGGLEQYF. The CDR3 region has the DNA TGTGCCAGCAGTGTCGTAGCGGGAGGGTTAGAGCAGTACTTC. V and J are TRBV2 and TRBJ2-7, with 11 bases matching TRBD2. V gave up 4 bases and J gave up 7 bases; unmatched junction bases: 6. This CDR3 is built from 14 residues. Germline V gene sequence: CDR1 SNHLY, CDR2 FYNNEI. The full variable domain, rest sourced from reference TRBV2 and TRBJ2-7, is EPEVTQTPSHQVTQMGQEVILRCVPISNHLYFYWYRQILGQKVEFLVSFYNNEISEKSEIFDDQFSVERPDGSNFTLKIRSTKLEDSAMYFCASSVVAGGLEQYFGPGTRLTVT.

This rearrangement joins TRBV2 to TRBJ2-3; 9 bases are shared with TRBD2. Germline CDR1 and CDR2: SNHLY and FYNNEI. The CDR3 spans 14 residues. Trimming took 9 bases from V and 0 from J; bases not matched to a gene: 4. The CDR3 coding sequence is TGTGCCAGGGGTACTAGCGGGAGCACAGATACGCAGTATTTT. This codes for CARGTSGSTDTQYF.

This clone is a singleton in its sample. V usage is TRBV18 and J usage is TRBJ2-7; TRBD2 might be the D (6 bases). The CDR3 sequence is 13 residues long. The V gene lost 8 bases and the J gene lost 5 bases, with 16 bases spanning the gap. CDR1 and CDR2 (germline): KGHSH, LQKENI. The CDR3 DNA sequence: TGTGCCAGCCCCCCCCGGCGGGACGACGAGCAGTACTTC. It yields the protein CASPPRRDDEQYF.

In regard to this clone: This CDR3 is also generated by other DNA sequences in the sample. The chain links TRBV14 to TRBJ2-7; D not resolved. Germline V lookup: CDR1 SGHDN, CDR2 FVKESK. The CDR3 consists of 11 residues. Trimming took 1 base from V and 7 from J, leaving 5 bases between them. CDR3 sequence reads: CASSQVGEQYF. CDR3 in DNA: TGTGCCAGCAGCCAAGTAGGGGAGCAGTACTTC.

The chain is built from TRBV5-4 and TRBJ2-7, with 10 bases that match TRBD2. Germline trimming cut 3 bases from V and 1 base from J; bases unmatched to any gene: 4. CDR3 size: 15 residues. Germline CDR1 SGHNT, CDR2 YYREEE (reference sequence). The CDR3 sequence is CASSSGTSVSYEQYF. The CDR3 DNA reads TGTGCCAGCAGCTCCGGGACTAGCGTATCCTACGAGCAGTACTTC.

The chain is built from TRBV14 and TRBJ2-7; no firm D call. Looked up from germline, CDR1 is SGHDN and CDR2 is FVKESK. CDR3 size: 14 residues. Trimming took 1 base from V and 0 from J, leaving 7 bases between them. As DNA, the CDR3 is TGTGCCAGCAGCCAAGGATCTAGCTCCTACGAGCAGTACTTC. Translating it yields CASSQGSSSYEQYF. Based on the CDR3 plus reference TRBV14 and TRBJ2-7, the full variable domain is EAGVTQFPSHSVIEKGQTVTLRCDPISGHDNLYWYRRVMGKEIKFLLHFVKESKQDESGMPNNRFLAERTGGTYSTLKVQPAELEDSGVYFCASSQGSSSYEQYFGPGTRLTVT.

V usage is TRBV2 and J usage is TRBJ1-1; a weak D match, TRBD1 (5 bases). The V end was cut by 4 bases, the J end by 8 bases, with 14 bases between. The V gene's germline CDR1 is SNHLY and CDR2 FYNNEI. This CDR3 has 13 amino acids. The CDR3 reads CASSVYAGTEAFF. The CDR3 region has the DNA TGTGCCAGCAGTGTGTACGCGGGGACCGAAGCTTTCTTT.

The V call is TRBV7-2, the J call TRBJ1-5; D uncertain. CDR1 is SGHTA, CDR2 FQGNSA, per germline. Trimming pared 1 base from V and 6 bases from J, leaving 7 bases between. There are 13 residues in the CDR3. Here the CDR3 DNA reads TGTGCCAGCAGCTTAGGGGCGGTTCAGCCCCAGCATTTT. This sequence encodes CASSLGAVQPQHF.

The chain is built from TRBV5-6 and TRBJ1-5, with TRBD1 matching over 11 bases. CDR1 and CDR2 (germline): SGHDT, YYEEEE. This CDR3 comprises 16 residues. With V trimmed by 4 bases and J by 7 bases, 10 bases remained unmatched. CDR3 region: CASSLGTGGMAQPQHF. The CDR3 DNA reads as TGTGCCAGCAGCCTTGGGACAGGGGGGATGGCGCAGCCCCAGCATTTT.

Ten or more counts support this clone. V and J are TRBV19 and TRBJ2-4; TRBD2 is a possible D gene (6 bases). Germline lookup yields CDR1 LNHDA and CDR2 SQIVND (reference sequence). V was trimmed by 5 bases and J by 3 bases, leaving 11 bases between them. The CDR3 has 14 residues. The CDR3 loop is CASSRRDGKNIQYF. DNA for the CDR3: TGTGCCAGTAGTCGGAGGGACGGCAAAAACATTCAGTACTTC. The full variable domain, in which reference TRBV19 and TRBJ2-4 provide the parts outside the CDR3, is DGGITQSPKYLFRKEGQNVTLSCEQNLNHDAMYWYRQDPGQGLRLIYYSQIVNDFQKGDIAEGYSVSREKKESFPLTVTSAQKNPTAFYLCASSRRDGKNIQYFGAGTRLSVL.

The chain links TRBV5-1 to TRBJ1-1; 8 positions match TRBD1. With V trimmed by 5 bases and J by 6 bases, 12 bases remained unmatched. Germline lookup yields CDR1 SGHRS and CDR2 YFSETQ. The CDR3 length is 15 residues. DNA of the CDR3: TGCGCCAGCAGGGGACAGGCCAACTTGGGGGCTGAAGCTTTCTTT. It yields the protein CASRGQANLGAEAFF. The variable domain in full, with the rest retrieved from reference TRBV5-1 and TRBJ1-1, is KAGVTQTPRYLIKTRGQQVTLSCSPISGHRSVSWYQQTPGQGLQFLFEYFSETQRNKGNFPGRFSGRQFSNSRSEMNVSTLELGDSALYLCASRGQANLGAEAFFGQGTRLTVV.

The rearrangement links TRBV4-1 to TRBJ1-5, with 7 bases that match TRBD1. CDR3 size: 15 residues. V shed 2 bases, J shed 5 bases, and the junction held 6 bases outside the gene matches. Germline assignment: CDR1 MGHRA and CDR2 YSYEKL. This CDR3 is CASSQSPQGDQPQHF. CDR3 nucleotide sequence: TGCGCCAGCAGCCAAAGTCCCCAGGGGGATCAGCCCCAGCATTTT.

J is TRBJ2-5 and V is TRBV6-1, with TRBD2 identical over 11 bases. In germline, CDR1 is MNHNS, CDR2 SASEGT. The CDR3 sequence is 15 residues long. The junction had 8 bases not matched to a gene; V was cut back by 6 bases and J by 5 bases. The CDR3 region has the DNA TGTGCCAGCAGACAACTAGCGGGGGTGATGGAGACCCAGTACTTC. This encodes CASRQLAGVMETQYF.

This clone has a handful of counts. CDR3 coding DNA: TGCGCCAGCAGCTCCGGTTGGGACAGCAGAAACACTGAAGCTTTCTTT. It codes for CASSSGWDSRNTEAFF. The rearrangement uses TRBV5-1 and TRBJ1-1, with TRBD1 identical over 7 bases. The V gene's germline CDR1 is SGHRS and CDR2 YFSETQ. The CDR3 has 16 amino acids. V was clipped by 3 bases and J by 2 bases; unmatched bases: 10.

V gene TRBV2 combines with J gene TRBJ1-5; TRBD1 aligns across 7 bases. The V gene end was trimmed by 5 bases and the J gene end by 1 base; junction bases not matched to a gene: 5. Germline CDR1 SNHLY, CDR2 FYNNEI. The CDR3 extends over 15 amino acids. The CDR3 DNA is TGTGCCAGCAGTCCGGACAGGTTAAGCAATCAGCCCCAGCATTTT. It specifies CASSPDRLSNQPQHF.

The V and J genes are TRBV19 and TRBJ2-1; the D gene is possibly TRBD2 (6 bases). Trimming shortened V by 7 bases and J by 3 bases, and 10 bases separated the two germline ends. The CDR3 is 13 amino acids. Germline CDR1 LNHDA, CDR2 SQIVND (reference sequence). In DNA, the CDR3 is TGTGCCAGTATGCTGGGGGGCTACAATGAGCAGTTCTTC. Translating gives CASMLGGYNEQFF.

This chain links TRBV28 with TRBJ1-1; 11 nucleotides line up with TRBD1. This CDR3 has 12 residues. V lost 6 bases to trimming and J lost 11 bases; unmatched junction nucleotides: 5. Germline CDR1 is MDHEN and CDR2 is SYDVKM. The CDR3 DNA sequence: TGTGCCAGCAGCCGGGACAGGGGGGTGGCTTTCTTT. This encodes CASSRDRGVAFF.

Only one count was recorded for this clone. This chain joins TRBV5-1 and TRBJ1-3; 7 positions agree with TRBD1. CDR1 and CDR2 from the germline V gene are SGHRS and YFSETQ. The CDR3 contains 13 residues. J gave up 6 bases and V 3 bases, and 3 bases lay outside the gene matches. The chain's CDR3 is CASSWDSSNTIYF. Here the CDR3 DNA reads TGCGCCAGCAGCTGGGACAGCTCAAACACCATATATTTT.

This clone was seen just once. The V call is TRBV5-1, the J call TRBJ1-2; TRBD1 aligns across 8 bases. Germline CDR1 is SGHRS and CDR2 is YFSETQ. This CDR3 has 15 amino acids. Trimming took 4 bases from V and 2 from J; bases not matched to a gene: 7. CDR3 sequence: CASSIGQGANYGYTF. CDR3 in DNA: TGCGCCAGCAGCATAGGACAGGGTGCGAACTATGGCTACACCTTC.

Notes on this clone: An end of the junction differs from the germline gene, which may be a read error. The V gene is TRBV6-5, the J gene TRBJ2-7; TRBD1 or TRBD2 may be the D gene (5 bases each). The CDR3 consists of 11 residues. Germline CDR1 is MNHEY and CDR2 is SVGAGI. The CDR3 reads CASSYGGSQHF. The CDR3 bases are TGTGCCAGCAGTTACGGGGGTAGTCAGCACTTC.